One T cell receptor (beta chain) is described in this entry. This specimen belongs to a study of cytomegalovirus exposure and HLA in healthy donors. Trimming pared 2 bases from V and 2 bases from J, leaving 19 bases between. The germline V gene encodes CDR1 MNHNS and CDR2 SASEGT. CDR3 length equals 18 residues. Sequenced by immunoSEQ multiplex PCR; TCRdb stores in-frame clones only, minus some. The sample holds some 240,000 clones, around 86% seen once. The rearrangement uses TRBV6-1 and TRBJ2-1, with a weak D call TRBD1 (7 bases). This TCR came from a woman between 18 and 30 years old in good health and CMV-seropositive. The sequenced sample was PBMCs. Here the CDR3 DNA reads TGTGCCAGCAGTGAACGATTGACTAGGGGGCGAGCCTACAATGAGCAGTTCTTC. It is translated as CASSERLTRGRAYNEQFF.